Following are 11 T cell receptor beta chains from one sample sequenced in a study of shared clonotypes between healthy human individuals. Assay used: immunoSEQ multiplex PCR; TCRdb lists only in-frame clones, some missing. The sample gives fewer than 1.8 million clones, just under 99% of which show up once; 0.36% is in the top ten. The source material was naive CD4+ T cells sorted from blood. Subset reported: CD45RA+ positively selected. Source of these receptors: a man younger than 40 in good health.

This clone has just one count. This rearrangement joins TRBV6-4 to TRBJ2-3; TRBD2 might be the D (6 bases). The V and J ends lost 2 bases and 2 bases respectively, with 32 bases between them. This CDR3 is 22 amino acids long. Germline V lookup: CDR1 MRHNA, CDR2 SNTAGT. The CDR3 sequence: CASSDLFREPRWEVPNTDTQYF. In DNA form, the CDR3 reads TGTGCCAGCAGTGACCTATTCCGGGAGCCTCGGTGGGAAGTTCCCAACACAGATACGCAGTATTTT.

This clone was counted once. The chain joins TRBV7-9 to TRBJ2-3; TRBD2 agrees at 10 bases. The length of the CDR3 is 17 residues. J lost 0 bases, V lost 5 bases, and 8 bases had no gene match. The germline CDR1 and CDR2 sequences are SEHNR and FQNEAQ (reference sequence). The CDR3 sequence: CASSQSGRGFSTDTQYF. The CDR3 DNA is TGTGCCAGCAGCCAAAGCGGGAGGGGATTTAGCACAGATACGCAGTATTTT.

This chain uses TRBV7-3 with TRBJ2-3; 9 positions agree with TRBD2. Germline loops: CDR1 SGHTA, CDR2 FQGTGA. The CDR3 has 15 residues. The junction had 7 bases not matched to a gene; V was cut back by 2 bases and J by 7 bases. The CDR3 DNA reads TGTGCCAGCAGCTTATCTAGCGGGATCGTCAATACGCAGTATTTT. Translation gives CASSLSSGIVNTQYF.

This sequence joins TRBV19 and TRBJ2-2; D gene ambiguous. The germline V gene has CDR1 LNHDA and CDR2 SQIVND (reference sequence). The CDR3 spans 14 residues. Trimming took 4 bases from V and 3 from J, leaving 9 bases between them. The CDR3 DNA follows: TGTGCCAGTAGTACAAAAGCGTACACCGGGGAGCTGTTTTTT. Protein sequence: CASSTKAYTGELFF. The full variable domain, its missing parts supplied by reference TRBV19 and TRBJ2-2, is DGGITQSPKYLFRKEGQNVTLSCEQNLNHDAMYWYRQDPGQGLRLIYYSQIVNDFQKGDIAEGYSVSREKKESFPLTVTSAQKNPTAFYLCASSTKAYTGELFFGEGSRLTVL.

This clone was counted a single time. This chain connects TRBV18 to TRBJ2-7; no clear D. Germline assignment: CDR1 KGHSH and CDR2 LQKENI. There are 14 residues in the CDR3. Deletions cut 3 bases from V and 3 bases from J, with 12 bases between. The CDR3 nucleotides read TGTGCCAGCTCACCCCTGCCGCGTAACTACGAGCAGTACTTC. The encoded protein is CASSPLPRNYEQYF.

The chain combines TRBV9 with TRBJ2-3; D is ambiguous. V gave up 2 bases and J gave up 4 bases, with 17 bases separating them. Germline V lookup: CDR1 SGDLS, CDR2 YYNGEE. The CDR3 has 16 amino acids. CDR3 sequence reads: CASSVHILSPADTQYF. The DNA for the CDR3 is TGTGCCAGCAGCGTTCACATCTTGTCCCCAGCAGATACGCAGTATTTT.

The chain is built from TRBV5-1 and TRBJ2-5, with 8 nucleotides matching TRBD1. After removal of 4 bases from V and 2 bases from J, the junction contained 7 bases not matched to a gene. CDR1 and CDR2 from the germline V gene are SGHRS and YFSETQ. The CDR3 spans 15 residues. CDR3: CASSPRTGHQETQYF. The CDR3 DNA follows: TGCGCCAGCAGCCCTAGGACAGGGCATCAAGAGACCCAGTACTTC.

This CDR3 is CASRPVGQETQYF. DNA for the CDR3: TGCGCCAGCAGGCCCGTAGGGCAGGAGACCCAGTACTTC. The V and J genes are TRBV5-1 and TRBJ2-5; D ambiguous. The V end was cut by 5 bases, the J end by 5 bases, with 13 bases between. Germline V lookup: CDR1 SGHRS, CDR2 YFSETQ. The CDR3 length is 13 residues.

This clone occurred once. J is TRBJ2-2 and V is TRBV11-2; D is perhaps TRBD2 (6 bases). The CDR3 contains 15 residues. The germline CDR1 and CDR2 sequences are SGHAT and FQNNGV. V was pared by 1 base and J by 6 bases, with 12 bases between. The CDR3 DNA sequence: TGTGCCAGCAGCTTAGGAGCGGGTAGCGCCGGGGAGCTGTTTTTT. The encoded protein is CASSLGAGSAGELFF.

The J gene is TRBJ2-3, the V gene TRBV29-1, with 10 bases lining up with TRBD2. This CDR3 spans 15 amino acids. V lost 4 bases, J lost 2 bases, and 6 bases stayed unmatched. The germline V gene has CDR1 SQVTM and CDR2 ANQGSEA. DNA of the CDR3: TGCAGCGTTGGAACTAGCGGGGCACACACAGATACGCAGTATTTT. Its protein product is CSVGTSGAHTDTQYF.

The chain uses TRBV7-9 and TRBJ1-2, with D perhaps matching TRBD1 (6 bases). The CDR3 runs 15 residues. Looked up from germline, CDR1 is SEHNR and CDR2 is FQNEAQ (reference sequence). The V and J ends lost 1 base and 2 bases respectively, with 11 bases between them. CDR3 loop: CASSLVRGANYGYTF. The CDR3 DNA is TGTGCCAGCAGCTTAGTGCGGGGGGCGAACTATGGCTACACCTTC.